The entry below gives a single T cell receptor (beta chain) sequence along with its context. Its specificity is unknown. Amplification by 5'RACE using constant-segment primers produced TCR alpha and TCR beta cDNA libraries that carried sample barcodes and UMIs. TCRdb passed the 5' RACE reads through MiXCR, listing each CDR3 protein once. The table lists 400,000 to 500,000 distinct CDR3 sequences, less than 25% of them singletons. This entry belongs to a study of T-cell memory formation after mild COVID-19. Study overall: Largely donor-specific sequence clusters came from a couple of donors. General study findings and limits: Clones contracting over day 15 to 85 were CD4/CD8 balanced, with later expanders leaning CD4+.

The CDR3 has 14 residues. Trimming took 4 bases from V and 0 from J, leaving 8 bases between them. Germline CDR1 reads SGHKS; CDR2 reads YYEKEE (reference sequence). The clonotype was recovered from an adult woman who had mild COVID-19 (a few samples of this study predate the infection). Cell type and time point are not known. The chain employs TRBV5-5 and TRBJ2-1; the D call may be TRBD1 or TRBD2 (5 bases each). The sample comprised PBMCs or a T cell subset sorted from them (not recorded which). The CDR3 DNA reads TGTGCCAGCAGCGGGGGTGACTCCTACAATGAGCAGTTCTTC. Its protein is CASSGGDSYNEQFF.